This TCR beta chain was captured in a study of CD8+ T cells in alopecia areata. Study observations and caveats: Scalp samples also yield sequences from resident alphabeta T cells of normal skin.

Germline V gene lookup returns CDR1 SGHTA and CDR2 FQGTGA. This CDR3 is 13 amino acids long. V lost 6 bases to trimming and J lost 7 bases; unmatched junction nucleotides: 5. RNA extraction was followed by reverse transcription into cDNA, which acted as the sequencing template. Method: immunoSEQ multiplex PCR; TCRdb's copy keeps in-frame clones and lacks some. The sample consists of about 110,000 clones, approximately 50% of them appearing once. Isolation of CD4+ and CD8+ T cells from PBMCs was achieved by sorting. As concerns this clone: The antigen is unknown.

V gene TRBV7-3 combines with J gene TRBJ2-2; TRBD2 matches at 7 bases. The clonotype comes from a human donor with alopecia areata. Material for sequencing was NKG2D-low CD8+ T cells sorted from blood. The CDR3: CASRGGVNGELFF. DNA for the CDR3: TGTGCCAGCAGGGGAGGGGTGAACGGGGAGCTGTTTTTT.